This passage covers 23 T cell receptor beta chains from one sample sequenced in a study of T-cell memory formation after mild COVID-19 (dated by TCRdb to the early 2020s). The method was 5' RACE. Sequencing instrument: Illumina NovaSeq 6000. The raw public data were reprocessed by TCRdb itself: fastp quality trimming at Q25, MiXCR clonotype calling, in-frame beta chains only. Every distinct CDR3 protein forms one entry, paired with its most common genes and DNA. For this sample there are fewer than 250,000 distinct CDR3 sequences; 10% appear just once. The ten top clones hold 2.5% to 3.5% of the sample. Sequenced sample: PBMCs or a T cell subset sorted from them (not recorded which). All receptors come from a man younger than 35 who had mild COVID-19 (a few samples of this study predate the infection). The sample titles of this study are shuffled in the database, so cell type and time point are left out; the donor was told from shared clones.

This clonotype was recorded at least ten times. The rearrangement links TRBV7-8 to TRBJ1-5, with D tentatively TRBD1 (5 bases). The ends were cut back, 5 bases at V and 0 bases at J, with 14 bases in the middle. The length of the CDR3 is 16 residues. Per the germline V gene, CDR1 is SGHVS and CDR2 is FQNEAQ. The CDR3 DNA is TGTGCCAGCAGCCAATTCGGGGGGTATAGCAATCAGCCCCAGCATTTT. Amino acids: CASSQFGGYSNQPQHF.

This clonotype was counted between two and nine times. V usage is TRBV28 and J usage is TRBJ2-1; perhaps TRBD1 as D (5 bases). V was trimmed by 7 bases and J by 0 bases, leaving 13 bases between them. This CDR3 spans 15 amino acids. Germline CDR1 and CDR2: MDHEN and SYDVKM. The CDR3 nucleotides read TGTGCCAGCACCTGGGGCAGCAGCTCCTACAATGAGCAGTTCTTC. Amino acid sequence: CASTWGSSSYNEQFF.

The DNA of the CDR3 is TGTGCCAGCAGGCAGGGTTACGAGCAGTACTTC. This sequence encodes CASRQGYEQYF. This chain links TRBV2 with TRBJ2-7, with TRBD1 as a possible D gene (5 bases). CDR1 SNHLY and CDR2 FYNNEI come from the germline V gene. V lost 6 bases, J lost 4 bases, and 7 bases lay in between. This CDR3 region has 11 residues.

This clonotype was detected many times. The CDR3 region has the DNA TGTGCCAGCAGTATTAATCCGGGACAGAGGGAAAAACTGTTTTTT. Translation: CASSINPGQREKLFF. J is TRBJ1-4 and V is TRBV27, with 7 bases matching TRBD1. V shed 5 bases and J 8 bases; nucleotides not matched to a gene: 11. Germline CDR1 and CDR2: MNHEY and SMNVEV (reference sequence). This CDR3 spans 15 amino acids.

Only a few counts were recorded for this clonotype. This chain connects TRBV6-2 or TRBV6-3 to TRBJ1-1; perhaps TRBD1 as D (6 bases). Germline CDR1 is MNHEY and CDR2 is SVGEGT. The CDR3 contains 14 residues. With 5 bases removed from V and 3 bases from J, the gap between germline ends came to 13 bases. This chain's CDR3 is CASSGGAVHTEAFF. In DNA, the CDR3 is TGTGCCAGCAGTGGGGGCGCGGTGCACACTGAAGCTTTCTTT.

This clonotype was seen only a few times. This rearrangement joins TRBV12-3 or TRBV12-4 to TRBJ1-1; 9 bases are a match to TRBD1. Trimming removed 6 bases from V and 10 bases from J; junction bases left unmatched: 9. The CDR3 spans 13 residues. The CDR3 bases are TGTGCCAGCAGCCCACTACAGGGGGCGGTAGCTTTCTTT. Its translation is CASSPLQGAVAFF.

The chain uses TRBV5-5 and TRBJ2-6; a possible D gene is TRBD1 (6 bases). The germline V and J ends were trimmed by 4 bases and 1 base, with 21 bases remaining between them. CDR1 is SGHKS, CDR2 YYEKEE, per germline (reference sequence). CDR3 length: 19 residues. The CDR3 sequence: CASSVQGLGVWSGANVLTF. CDR3 DNA: TGTGCCAGCAGCGTACAGGGTTTGGGTGTCTGGTCTGGGGCCAACGTCCTGACTTTC. The full variable domain, rest sourced from reference TRBV5-5 and TRBJ2-6, is DAGVTQSPTHLIKTRGQQVTLRCSPISGHKSVSWYQQVLGQGPQFIFQYYEKEERGRGNFPDRFSARQFPNYSSELNVNALLLGDSALYLCASSVQGLGVWSGANVLTFGAGSRLTVL.

V usage is TRBV25-1 and J usage is TRBJ1-2; D is unresolved. CDR3 length: 14 amino acids. Germline V lookup: CDR1 MGHDK, CDR2 SYGVNS. The V end was cut by 2 bases, the J end by 3 bases, with 10 bases between. CDR3 in amino acids: CASSEPGKHYGYTF. The CDR3 nucleotides are TGTGCCAGCAGTGAACCGGGCAAGCACTATGGCTACACCTTC.

This clonotype was picked up many times. The chain is built from TRBV4-3 and TRBJ2-1; D ambiguous. The V end lost 0 bases, the J end lost 10 bases, and 13 bases lay between the germline ends. CDR3 length equals 14 residues. Germline-derived CDR1 and CDR2 are LGHNA and YSLEER. The CDR3 spells CASSQDKGAAEQFF. CDR3 coding DNA: TGCGCCAGCAGCCAAGATAAAGGCGCGGCCGAGCAGTTCTTC.

This clonotype was seen at least ten times. The chain has TRBV7-3 and TRBJ1-1; 7 nucleotides align to TRBD1. CDR1 and CDR2 (germline): SGHTA, FQGTGA. The CDR3 runs to 13 residues. The J segment lost 2 bases and the V segment lost 8 bases, leaving 5 bases of the junction unmatched. In DNA, the CDR3 is TGTGCCAGCCAAGGACAGGCTAACACTGAAGCTTTCTTT. This gives the protein CASQGQANTEAFF.

The table lists this clonotype with a few counts. This chain uses TRBV7-3 with TRBJ2-7, with 7 bases fitting TRBD1. CDR3 length equals 13 residues. Germline assignment: CDR1 SGHTA and CDR2 FQGTGA. The J segment lost 10 bases and the V segment lost 3 bases, leaving 9 bases of the junction unmatched. The CDR3 here is CASSLDRSPPQYF. The CDR3 DNA reads as TGTGCCAGCAGCTTGGACAGGTCCCCACCCCAGTACTTC. Together with reference TRBV7-3 and TRBJ2-7, the CDR3 gives the full variable domain: GAGVSQTPSNKVTEKGKYVELRCDPISGHTALYWYRQSLGQGPEFLIYFQGTGAADDSGLPNDRFFAVRPEGSVSTLKIQRTERGDSAVYLCASSLDRSPPQYFGPGTRLTVT.

J is TRBJ2-5 and V is TRBV6-5; the D call may be TRBD1 or TRBD2 (5 bases each). The germline V and J ends were trimmed by 5 bases and 2 bases, with 9 bases remaining between them. In germline, CDR1 is MNHEY, CDR2 SVGAGI. The CDR3 totals 13 residues. As DNA, the CDR3 is TGTGCCAGCAGTGGGGGACGTCAAGAGACCCAGTACTTC. This encodes CASSGGRQETQYF.

The gene calls are TRBV4-3 and TRBJ2-3, with TRBD1 matching over 8 bases. The V segment lost 0 bases and the J segment 7 bases; nucleotides outside the gene matches: 9. The V gene's germline CDR1 is LGHNA and CDR2 YSLEER. The CDR3 is made up of 16 amino acids. The DNA for the CDR3 is TGCGCCAGCAGCCAAGAGACAGGGGCCCCTCTATATACGCAGTATTTT. Translated: CASSQETGAPLYTQYF.

This clonotype was recorded once. This chain joins TRBV18 and TRBJ2-7; D is possibly TRBD1 (6 bases). The CDR3 has 16 amino acids. Germline CDR1 KGHSH, CDR2 LQKENI. Trimming took 4 bases from V and 0 from J, leaving 16 bases between them. The CDR3 protein is CASSHGQLGGSYEQYV. The CDR3 DNA follows: TGTGCCAGCTCACACGGACAGTTAGGAGGCTCCTACGAGCAGTACGTC.

This clonotype occurred a few times. The chain couples TRBV10-2 to TRBJ1-2; 8 bases match TRBD1. Germline values: CDR1 WSHSY, CDR2 SAAADI. Germline trimming cut 6 bases from V and 4 bases from J; bases unmatched to any gene: 13. This CDR3 is 16 amino acids long. DNA for the CDR3: TGCGCCAGCAGCCTCGGGACAGGCCCCCTCTCCTATGGCTACACCTTC. Its translation is CASSLGTGPLSYGYTF.

The rearrangement links TRBV5-1 to TRBJ2-5, with a tentative D call TRBD2 (6 bases). The V end was cut by 0 bases, the J end by 3 bases, with 12 bases between. CDR1 is SGHRS, CDR2 YFSETQ, per germline. The CDR3 is 15 amino acids. The CDR3 DNA follows: TGCGCCAGCAGCTTGGGAGGGAGGCGAGAAGAGACCCAGTACTTC. It translates to CASSLGGRREETQYF.

The V and J genes are TRBV4-2 and TRBJ1-1; D might be TRBD1 (6 bases). The germline CDR1 and CDR2 sequences are LGHNA and YNFKEQ. Trimming cost V 4 bases and J 11 bases, with 14 bases left between them. The CDR3 extends over 12 amino acids. The CDR3 spells CASSPDRIRAFF. The CDR3 DNA sequence: TGTGCCAGCAGCCCCGACAGGATACGGGCTTTCTTT.

This clonotype turned up a few times. The chain links TRBV4-3 to TRBJ2-3; 7 bases are shared with TRBD1. The V gene's germline CDR1 is LGHNA and CDR2 YSLEER. Trimming at V came to 4 bases and at J to 2 bases, leaving 6 bases not matched to a gene. The CDR3 is 15 residues long. CDR3 residues: CASSRTGGDTDTQYF. The CDR3 nucleotides are TGCGCCAGCAGCCGGACAGGAGGAGACACAGATACGCAGTATTTT.

This clonotype was counted between two and nine times. The rearrangement joins TRBV27 to TRBJ1-6; perhaps TRBD1 as D (5 bases). V was shortened by 6 bases and J by 8 bases, with 11 bases between the two germline ends. CDR3 size: 13 residues. Per the germline V gene, CDR1 is MNHEY and CDR2 is SMNVEV (reference sequence). DNA for the CDR3: TGTGCCAGCAGGTCAGGGACGGATTCACCCCTCCACTTT. Its translation is CASRSGTDSPLHF.

The rearrangement uses TRBV6-2 or TRBV6-3 and TRBJ2-5, with D possibly TRBD1 on 5 matching bases. CDR1 and CDR2 from the germline V gene are MNHEY and SVGEGT. Trimming took 6 bases from V and 4 from J, leaving 12 bases between them. The CDR3 is 13 amino acids. Written as DNA, the CDR3 is TGTGCCAGCAGGCTCTCAGGGCGAGAGACCCAGTACTTC. Translating gives CASRLSGRETQYF.

The genes are TRBV27 and TRBJ1-1, with TRBD1 as a possible D gene (6 bases). Between the trimmed V and J ends, which lost 8 bases and 3 bases, there was a span of 13 bases. The CDR3 covers 13 residues. Germline CDR1 is MNHEY and CDR2 is SMNVEV (reference sequence). The CDR3 DNA follows: TGTGCCAGCCACCATAACAGGGACACTGAAGCTTTCTTT. This translates into CASHHNRDTEAFF.

The chain recombines TRBV25-1 with TRBJ1-2, with D possibly being TRBD1 (6 bases). Germline V gene lookup returns CDR1 MGHDK and CDR2 SYGVNS. This CDR3 has 13 amino acids. V lost 5 bases to trimming and J lost 7 bases, with 14 bases between them. CDR3 sequence reads: CASSYRGATGYTF. CDR3 coding DNA: TGTGCCAGCAGTTACCGGGGGGCGACTGGCTACACCTTC.

This clonotype was seen only a few times. One end of the junction is discordant with germline, which a read error may explain. The V and J genes are TRBV6-2 or TRBV6-3 and TRBJ2-1; 7 bases map to TRBD2. The germline gives CDR1 MNHEY, CDR2 SVGEGT. The CDR3 contains 13 residues. The CDR3 loop reads CASSYGGGLAEHW. CDR3 DNA sequence: TGTGCCAGCAGTTACGGAGGCGGCCTAGCGGAACACTGG.